This is a list of T cell receptor beta chains from one sample in a study of CD8 T cells in Susac syndrome. TCRdb ran MiXCR on the immunoSEQ multiplex PCR reads and lists one entry per CDR3 protein. The sample includes 180,000 or so distinct CDR3 sequences, about 96% of them seen just once. Sample: CD4+ T cells from PBMCs. The receptors stem from a human donor with multiple sclerosis. The CDR3 runs from the conserved cysteine through the conserved F or W. D genes are given only for firm matches. The size entry is marked missing in some rows and otherwise reads once, few, many or a size class.

clone_size: NA
v_call: TRBV7-3
d_call: TRBD1
j_call: TRBJ1-6
cdr3_aa: CASSAGGGSPLHF
cdr3_nt: TGTGCCAGCAGCGCAGGGGGCGGATCACCCCTCCACTTT

clone_size: NA
v_call: TRBV19
d_call: NA
j_call: TRBJ2-7
cdr3_aa: CASSMVGPPYEQYF
cdr3_nt: TGTGCCAGTAGTATGGTGGGGCCTCCCTACGAGCAGTACTTC

clone_size: NA
v_call: TRBV5-1
d_call: NA
j_call: TRBJ1-5
cdr3_aa: CASSLDPNQPQHF
cdr3_nt: TGCGCCAGCAGCTTGGACCCCAATCAGCCCCAGCATTTT

clone_size: NA
v_call: TRBV30
d_call: NA
j_call: TRBJ1-3
cdr3_aa: CAWSVLGGNTIYF
cdr3_nt: TGTGCCTGGAGTGTACTGGGGGGGAACACCATATATTTT

clone_size: NA
v_call: TRBV16
d_call: NA
j_call: TRBJ1-2
cdr3_aa: CASSLKRASSYGYTF
cdr3_nt: TGTGCCAGCAGCTTAAAGAGGGCCTCCTCATATGGCTACACCTTC

clone_size: NA
v_call: TRBV30
d_call: NA
j_call: TRBJ1-1
cdr3_aa: CAWSLTHFNTEAFF
cdr3_nt: TGTGCCTGGAGTTTAACGCATTTTAACACTGAAGCTTTCTTT

clone_size: NA
v_call: TRBV29-1
d_call: NA
j_call: TRBJ1-5
cdr3_aa: CSVGEGVYSNQPQHF
cdr3_nt: TGCAGCGTTGGGGAGGGGGTTTATAGCAATCAGCCCCAGCATTTT

clone_size: NA
v_call: TRBV3-1
d_call: NA
j_call: TRBJ2-1
cdr3_aa: CASSQVLGYNEQFF
cdr3_nt: TGTGCCAGCAGCCAAGTTTTGGGCTACAATGAGCAGTTCTTC

clone_size: once
v_call: TRBV5-1
d_call: TRBD1
j_call: TRBJ2-7
cdr3_aa: CASSSGLGQGSLEQYF
cdr3_nt: TGCGCCAGCAGCTCCGGCCTCGGACAGGGCTCCCTCGAGCAGTACTTC

clone_size: NA
v_call: TRBV7-9
d_call: NA
j_call: TRBJ1-1
cdr3_aa: CASSVQAEAFF
cdr3_nt: TGTGCCAGCAGCGTGCAGGCTGAAGCTTTCTTT

clone_size: NA
v_call: TRBV20-1
d_call: TRBD1
j_call: TRBJ2-7
cdr3_aa: CSAPRTGGSYEQYF
cdr3_nt: TGCAGTGCTCCCCGAACAGGGGGCTCTTACGAGCAGTACTTC

clone_size: NA
v_call: TRBV20-1
d_call: NA
j_call: TRBJ2-3
cdr3_aa: CSARADTQYF
cdr3_nt: TGCAGTGCCAGAGCGGATACGCAGTATTTT

clone_size: NA
v_call: TRBV20-1
d_call: TRBD1
j_call: TRBJ1-6
cdr3_aa: CSASGQGDSPLHF
cdr3_nt: TGCAGTGCGTCGGGACAGGGGGACTCACCCCTCCACTTT

clone_size: NA
v_call: TRBV9
d_call: NA
j_call: TRBJ2-5
cdr3_aa: CASSVGPAQETQYF
cdr3_nt: TGTGCCAGCAGCGTAGGTCCAGCCCAAGAGACCCAGTACTTC

clone_size: NA
v_call: TRBV5-4
d_call: TRBD1
j_call: TRBJ2-5
cdr3_aa: CASSRQGQEDGTQYF
cdr3_nt: TGTGCCAGCAGCCGACAGGGGCAAGAGGATGGGACCCAGTACTTC

clone_size: once
v_call: TRBV20-1
d_call: NA
j_call: TRBJ1-1
cdr3_aa: CSARVGAIRDTEAFF
cdr3_nt: TGCAGTGCTAGAGTAGGGGCAATAAGGGACACTGAAGCTTTCTTT

clone_size: NA
v_call: TRBV20-1
d_call: NA
j_call: TRBJ2-1
cdr3_aa: CSARVGGDYNEQFF
cdr3_nt: TGCAGTGCTAGAGTTGGCGGGGACTACAATGAGCAGTTCTTC

clone_size: NA
v_call: TRBV14
d_call: TRBD2
j_call: TRBJ2-3
cdr3_aa: CASSQIWGGTQYF
cdr3_nt: TGTGCCAGCAGCCAGATTTGGGGAGGGACGCAGTATTTT

clone_size: NA
v_call: TRBV5-1
d_call: NA
j_call: TRBJ2-5
cdr3_aa: CASNLSGETQYF
cdr3_nt: TGCGCCAGCAACTTATCTGGGGAGACCCAGTACTTC

clone_size: NA
v_call: TRBV7-3
d_call: NA
j_call: TRBJ2-3
cdr3_aa: CASSFSEAGTQYF
cdr3_nt: TGTGCCAGCAGCTTTAGCGAGGCAGGAACGCAGTATTTT

clone_size: NA
v_call: TRBV29-1
d_call: NA
j_call: TRBJ1-1
cdr3_aa: CSVAFMGTDTEAFF
cdr3_nt: TGCAGCGTTGCGTTTATGGGAACAGACACTGAAGCTTTCTTT

clone_size: NA
v_call: TRBV20-1
d_call: TRBD1
j_call: TRBJ1-1
cdr3_aa: CSATKGQLNTEAFF
cdr3_nt: TGCAGTGCTACCAAGGGACAGTTGAACACTGAAGCTTTCTTT

clone_size: NA
v_call: TRBV20-1
d_call: NA
j_call: TRBJ1-5
cdr3_aa: CSATRGRPHQPQHF
cdr3_nt: TGCAGTGCTACGAGGGGCAGGCCCCATCAGCCCCAGCATTTT

clone_size: NA
v_call: TRBV20-1
d_call: TRBD2
j_call: TRBJ2-1
cdr3_aa: CSAAPPAGAPLYSYNEQFF
cdr3_nt: TGCAGTGCAGCCCCTCCAGCGGGGGCTCCACTCTACTCCTACAATGAGCAGTTCTTC

clone_size: NA
v_call: TRBV5-1
d_call: NA
j_call: TRBJ2-1
cdr3_aa: CASSFGALLNEQFF
cdr3_nt: TGCGCCAGCAGCTTCGGAGCCCTCCTCAATGAGCAGTTCTTC

clone_size: NA
v_call: TRBV14
d_call: NA
j_call: TRBJ2-7
cdr3_aa: CASSHRRQPSYEQYF
cdr3_nt: TGTGCCAGCAGCCATCGACGGCAGCCCTCCTACGAGCAGTACTTC

clone_size: NA
v_call: TRBV11-2
d_call: TRBD2
j_call: TRBJ2-1
cdr3_aa: CASSFGLEPYNEQFF
cdr3_nt: TGTGCCAGCAGCTTCGGACTAGAGCCCTACAATGAGCAGTTCTTC

clone_size: NA
v_call: TRBV30
d_call: TRBD1
j_call: TRBJ2-7
cdr3_aa: CAWSGTVYEQYF
cdr3_nt: TGTGCCTGGTCCGGGACAGTCTACGAGCAGTACTTC

clone_size: NA
v_call: TRBV19
d_call: NA
j_call: TRBJ1-5
cdr3_aa: CASSMIGGDNQPQHF
cdr3_nt: TGTGCCAGTAGTATGATTGGAGGGGACAATCAGCCCCAGCATTTT

clone_size: NA
v_call: TRBV7-6
d_call: NA
j_call: TRBJ2-7
cdr3_aa: CASSLSAGAGYEQYF
cdr3_nt: TGTGCCAGCAGCTTGTCCGCAGGGGCCGGCTACGAGCAGTACTTC

clone_size: NA
v_call: TRBV11-2
d_call: NA
j_call: TRBJ2-7
cdr3_aa: CASSRGGDEQYF
cdr3_nt: TGTGCCAGCAGTCGAGGGGGAGACGAGCAGTACTTC

clone_size: NA
v_call: TRBV9
d_call: NA
j_call: TRBJ2-7
cdr3_aa: CASSPRQSFSYEQYF
cdr3_nt: TGTGCCAGCAGCCCGAGACAGTCTTTCTCCTACGAGCAGTACTTC

clone_size: NA
v_call: TRBV30
d_call: TRBD2
j_call: TRBJ2-5
cdr3_aa: CAGTTLAGGPWETQYF
cdr3_nt: TGTGCCGGGACTACACTAGCGGGAGGGCCGTGGGAGACCCAGTACTTC

clone_size: NA
v_call: TRBV20-1
d_call: TRBD2
j_call: TRBJ2-7
cdr3_aa: CSANGRDEQYF
cdr3_nt: TGCAGTGCTAACGGGAGGGACGAGCAGTACTTC